This T cell receptor (beta chain) was captured in a study of T cell responses to AZD1222 COVID-19 vaccine. Points on this clone: Its antigen remains unknown.

Points from the study as a whole: White British donors predominated, females outnumbered males, and clonal diversity was possibly underestimated.

This table comes from immunoSEQ multiplex PCR, and its TCRdb copy is limited to in-frame clones, with some not included. This sample yields 100,000 to 150,000 clones, of which roughly 87% are seen a single time; about 1.5% belongs to the top ten. Germline trimming cut 7 bases from V and 0 bases from J; bases unmatched to any gene: 7. Germline CDR1 is MNHEY and CDR2 is SVGAGI. The CDR3 extends over 15 amino acids. V is TRBV6-5 and J is TRBJ1-1; 8 positions match TRBD1. The sample was peripheral blood, taken on day 0 of AZD1222 vaccination. This clonotype was obtained from an adult in good health. This CDR3 reads CASNSGTGLNTEAFF. DNA of the CDR3: TGTGCCAGCAATTCCGGGACAGGCTTGAACACTGAAGCTTTCTTT.